This T cell receptor beta chain came from a study of blood T cell repertoires in COVID-19. Study-level background: The origin of the acute and convalescent COVID-19 samples was the United States, Italy and Spain. The cDNA or gDNA used as material had been derived from T cells, B-cell-depleted T cells, or PBMCs.

Assay: immunoSEQ multiplex PCR; the TCRdb copy retains only in-frame clones and omits some. This table has about 100,000 clones, around 90% appearing once. The TCR sequence derives from a man aged 45-65 years with active COVID-19. Sample: peripheral blood.

CDR3 nucleotides: TGTGCCAGCAGCCAAGCCGTACTCTCCTACAATGAGCAGTTCTTC. It translates to CASSQAVLSYNEQFF. The chain uses TRBV3-1 (or the pseudogene TRBV3-2) and TRBJ2-1; D uncertain. Germline CDR1 LGHDT, CDR2 YNNKEL (reference sequence). Trimming took off 1 base at V and 0 bases at J, with 7 bases between the two ends. This CDR3 is built from 15 residues.